The clone carrying this TCR beta chain has a handful of counts. Its antigen is still unknown. This sample is part of a study of response to subunit inactivated influenza vaccine. TCRdb re-called the RT-PCR reads with MiXCR, one entry per CDR3 protein. The table lists approximately 730,000 distinct CDR3 sequences, more than 11% of them singletons. Trimming left V 2 bases short and J 4 bases short, with 8 bases between. CDR1 and CDR2 (germline): MNHEY, SMNVEV (reference sequence). This CDR3 has 13 amino acids. Study-wide findings and caveats: That few new T cells are recruited by each seasonal influenza vaccination was the authors' suggestion.

This sequence originates from a man over 45 who received an inactivated influenza vaccine. This chain uses TRBV27 with TRBJ1-2, with unresolved D. The material was PBMCs from blood, obtained approximately 15 days before vaccination. For the CDR3, the DNA is TGTGCCAGCAGTTTAACAAAATTCTATGGCTACACCTTC. Protein sequence: CASSLTKFYGYTF.